The T cell receptor (beta chain) under discussion was sequenced for a study of molecular identifiers for immune sequencing clone quantification. Study outcomes and limitations: Sizes of clones that are highly expanded could be underestimated (if identical TCR molecules share a barcode).

This clonotype has ten or more counts. Its specificity is not known. Sorting isolated naive CD8 T cells as CD8+CD4-CCR7+CD45RA+ events. Bulk TCR libraries used previously described methods and listed TCR primers. One entry per CDR3 protein results from TCRdb running MiXCR on the PCR reads. The data hold around 460,000 distinct CDR3 sequences, with around 23% observed a single time. This clonotype originated in a human donor in good health. Some libraries in this study had Jurkat cell RNA spiked in. What was sequenced was naive CD8+ T cells from blood, with Jurkat cell RNA spiked in. Stated subset: FACS-sorted CD8+CD4-CCR7+CD45RA+ naive T cells.

CDR3 sequence reads: CASTEEPAGGANVLTF. The CDR3 DNA sequence: TGTGCCAGCACCGAGGAGCCTGCTGGAGGGGCCAACGTCCTGACTTTC. The chain uses TRBV2 and TRBJ2-6; D is unclear. The CDR3 length is 16 residues. Deletions cut 7 bases from V and 4 bases from J, with 17 bases between. The germline V gene encodes CDR1 SNHLY and CDR2 FYNNEI. Together with reference TRBV2 and TRBJ2-6, the CDR3 gives the full variable domain: EPEVTQTPSHQVTQMGQEVILRCVPISNHLYFYWYRQILGQKVEFLVSFYNNEISEKSEIFDDQFSVERPDGSNFTLKIRSTKLEDSAMYFCASTEEPAGGANVLTFGAGSRLTVL.